A selection of T cell receptor beta chains follows, all from one sample in a study of CD8+ T cells in alopecia areata. Measured with immunoSEQ multiplex PCR; TCRdb has only the in-frame clones, and not every one. The sample has 160,000 or so clones, roughly 65% seen once; the top ten hold over 0.85%. Source: CD4+ T cells sorted from blood, taken at week 4, from a patient treated with tofacitinib. The source is a human donor with alopecia areata. Both conserved end residues are part of each CDR3. A D gene is named only where the DNA matches it firmly. Not every row has a clone size; where given, it reads once, few, many or a size class.

>13|TRBJ2-3|-|TRBV6-1|-
TGTGCCAGCAGTTTACAGGGGAGGGATACGCAGTATTTT
CASSLQGRDTQYF
>16|TRBJ2-3|TRBD2|TRBV5-1|-
TGCGCCAGCAGCTTCCGGGGGGTTACTAGCACAGATACGCAGTATTTT
CASSFRGVTSTDTQYF
>13|TRBJ1-1|-|TRBV30|-
TGTGCCTGGAGTGTACGAGGGAACACTGAAGCTTTCTTT
CAWSVRGNTEAFF
>13|TRBJ1-4|-|TRBV15|-
TGTGCCACCAGCAGAGACCCGACCGAAAAACTGTTTTTT
CATSRDPTEKLFF
>12|TRBJ2-5|-|TRBV29-1|few
TGCAGCGTTGGTAGGTTTGAAGAGACCCAGTACTTC
CSVGRFEETQYF
>14|TRBJ2-7|-|TRBV27|-
TGTGCCAGCAGTTTACAGGGTTTGGGATACGAGCAGTACTTC
CASSLQGLGYEQYF
>17|TRBJ2-7|TRBD2|TRBV30|-
TGTGCCTGGAGTGTTCGGGCTAGCGGGGGGAGCTCCTACGAGCAGTACTTC
CAWSVRASGGSSYEQYF
>15|TRBJ2-5|-|TRBV7-9|-
TGTGCCAGCAGGAAACAGATGACTCTCGAGGAGACCCAGTACTTC
CASRKQMTLEETQYF
>14|TRBJ2-1|-|TRBV25-1|-
TGTGCCAGCAGTGAGGGCACCTACTACAATGAGCAGTTCTTC
CASSEGTYYNEQFF
>14|TRBJ2-2|-|TRBV28|-
TGTGCCAGCATAGAGGGCCAGAACACCGGGGAGCTGTTTTTT
CASIEGQNTGELFF
>13|TRBJ1-5|-|TRBV14|-
TGTGCCAGCAGCCGAAATAGCAATCAGCCCCAGCATTTT
CASSRNSNQPQHF
>18|TRBJ2-3|-|TRBV7-9|-
TGTGCCAGCAGCTTATATTCGATTGGGCAGGGGTTCACAGATACGCAGTATTTT
CASSLYSIGQGFTDTQYF
>13|TRBJ1-5|-|TRBV7-2|-
TGTGCCAGCAGCTTAAGCTCCCAGATACCCCAGCATTTT
CASSLSSQIPQHF
>16|TRBJ1-6|TRBD1|TRBV2|once
TGTGCCAGCAGCCTATACCAACAGGGGGACAATTCACCCCTCCACTTT
CASSLYQQGDNSPLHF
>18|TRBJ2-5|TRBD1|TRBV15|few
TGTGCCACCAGCAGAGATCTGAGACAGGGGGCCTTCCAAGAGACCCAGTACTTC
CATSRDLRQGAFQETQYF
>14|TRBJ1-4|TRBD1|TRBV7-2|few
TGTGCCAGCAGCCCAGGGGGCGGGAATGAAAAACTGTTTTTT
CASSPGGGNEKLFF
>15|TRBJ2-7|-|TRBV5-6|-
TGTGCCAGCAGCCCGGTCGGAGGTTCAGTAAACGAGCAGTACTTC
CASSPVGGSVNEQYF
>13|TRBJ1-1|-|TRBV29-1|-
TGCAGCGTTAGGTCTACGGAGAACACTGAAGCTTTCTTT
CSVRSTENTEAFF
>12|TRBJ2-2|-|TRBV29-1|-
TGCAGCGTGGGGGGCCCCGCCGGGGAGCTGTTTTTT
CSVGGPAGELFF
>14|TRBJ1-2|TRBD1|TRBV4-1|-
TGCGCCAGCAGCCTTCCGGGACAGGGGAGGGGCTACACCTTC
CASSLPGQGRGYTF
>16|TRBJ2-7|TRBD1|TRBV6-1|-
TGTGCCAGCAGTCAAGAGAGCTGGACAGGGTTCGACGAGCAGTACTTC
CASSQESWTGFDEQYF
>13|TRBJ2-7|-|TRBV29-1|few
TGCAGCGTTGTGGACACTAGCACCTACGAGCAGTACTTC
CSVVDTSTYEQYF
>14|TRBJ2-3|TRBD2|TRBV9|-
TGTGCCAGCACCGGGCTAGCGGGCACAGATACGCAGTATTTT
CASTGLAGTDTQYF
>17|TRBJ2-6|TRBD1|TRBV11-2|few
TGTGCCAGCAGCTTAGGGGACAGGATAACTGGGGCCAACGTCCTGACTTTC
CASSLGDRITGANVLTF
>14|TRBJ2-4|-|TRBV29-1|-
TGCAGCGTTGTGGTAGGGCTAGCCAAAAACATTCAGTACTTC
CSVVVGLAKNIQYF
>12|TRBJ2-3|-|TRBV29-1|-
TGCAGCGCTTCCACAGGTACAGATACGCAGTATTTT
CSASTGTDTQYF
>15|TRBJ2-3|-|TRBV7-3|-
TGTGCCAGCAGCTTATATGGGGGGACTACAGATACGCAGTATTTT
CASSLYGGTTDTQYF
>15|TRBJ2-3|TRBD2|TRBV5-1|-
TGCGCCAGCAGCGCGACCGGGACTATCACAGATACGCAGTATTTT
CASSATGTITDTQYF
>10|TRBJ1-1|-|TRBV20-1|-
TGCAGTGCACTGGAAGCGGAAGCTTTCTTT
CSALEAEAFF
>16|TRBJ2-6|-|TRBV5-5|few
TGTGCCAGCAGCTCTTACAGGCAATCTGGGGCCAACGTCCTGACTTTC
CASSSYRQSGANVLTF
>12|TRBJ1-4|-|TRBV9|-
TGTGCCAGCAGCGGAAAGAATGAAAAACTGTTTTTT
CASSGKNEKLFF
>17|TRBJ1-2|-|TRBV1|-
TGCACCAGCAGCCGCGGCGAACAGGAGCAAGCTAACTATGGCTACACCTTC
CTSSRGEQEQANYGYTF
>13|TRBJ2-2|-|TRBV6-5|few
TGTGCCAGCAGTGGACCCGGGCGGCGGGAGCTGTTTTTT
CASSGPGRRELFF
>12|TRBJ2-7|-|TRBV7-9|once
TGTGCCAGCAGCTTAGGTTCCTACGAGCAGTACTTC
CASSLGSYEQYF
>13|TRBJ1-2|-|TRBV27|-
TGTGCCAGCAGTGGATCCCCCCCCTATGGCTACACCTTC
CASSGSPPYGYTF
>13|TRBJ1-1|-|TRBV2|-
TGTGCCAGCACTCAGGACAGGAACACTGAAGCTTTCTTT
CASTQDRNTEAFF
>12|TRBJ1-2|TRBD1|TRBV9|few
TGTGCCAGCAGGGGGACAGGGGAAGGCTACACCTTC
CASRGTGEGYTF
>11|TRBJ1-4|-|TRBV4-2|-
TGTGCCTCCCGGGCAAATGAAAAACTGTTTTTT
CASRANEKLFF
>15|TRBJ1-2|TRBD1|TRBV18|-
TGTGCCAGCTCACCGCAGGGGGGACCCAACTATGGCTACACCTTC
CASSPQGGPNYGYTF
>16|TRBJ2-5|TRBD1|TRBV5-5|-
TGTGCCAGCAGCTTGCTGGTCAGGGGGACCGAAGAGACCCAGTACTTC
CASSLLVRGTEETQYF
>11|TRBJ2-7|-|TRBV5-1|few
TGCGCCAGCAGCCGCGACCACGCAAAGTACTTC
CASSRDHAKYF
>11|TRBJ1-2|TRBD1|TRBV29-1|-
TGCAGCGGGGAGACAGGGGGTGGCTACACCTTC
CSGETGGGYTF
>13|TRBJ1-6|-|TRBV5-1|-
TGCGCCAGCAGCTTGCAGGGGAGGTCACCCCTCCACTTT
CASSLQGRSPLHF
>16|TRBJ2-2|TRBD2|TRBV4-1|-
TGCGCCAGCAGCCCCTGGGCGGGGGAGCTGCCCGGGGAGCTGTTTTTT
CASSPWAGELPGELFF
>12|TRBJ1-5|-|TRBV30|-
TGTGCCTGGAGTCCAATATCTGGGTACCAGCATTTT
CAWSPISGYQHF
>13|TRBJ2-5|-|TRBV29-1|-
TGCAGCGCCTACCGGGACCTCCAAGAGACCCAGTACTTC
CSAYRDLQETQYF
>15|TRBJ1-6|-|TRBV7-3|once
TGTGCCAGCAGCTTAGGGGGACGGGTGAATTCACCCCTCCACTTT
CASSLGGRVNSPLHF
>12|TRBJ2-7|TRBD1|TRBV29-1|few
TGCAGCGTCCGGACAGGCAACTACGAGCAGTACTTC
CSVRTGNYEQYF
>10|TRBJ2-1|-|TRBV30|-
TGTGCCTGGAGTGTTGGAAGTCAGTTCTTC
CAWSVGSQFF
>15|TRBJ2-7|TRBD2|TRBV4-3|once
TGCGCCAGCAGCCAAGATCCCGGGGGGGACTACGAGCAGTACTTC
CASSQDPGGDYEQYF
>16|TRBJ2-5|-|TRBV27|-
TGTGCCAGCAGTTTCGTAAGTGGGCCCCCCGGCGAGACCCAGTACTTC
CASSFVSGPPGETQYF